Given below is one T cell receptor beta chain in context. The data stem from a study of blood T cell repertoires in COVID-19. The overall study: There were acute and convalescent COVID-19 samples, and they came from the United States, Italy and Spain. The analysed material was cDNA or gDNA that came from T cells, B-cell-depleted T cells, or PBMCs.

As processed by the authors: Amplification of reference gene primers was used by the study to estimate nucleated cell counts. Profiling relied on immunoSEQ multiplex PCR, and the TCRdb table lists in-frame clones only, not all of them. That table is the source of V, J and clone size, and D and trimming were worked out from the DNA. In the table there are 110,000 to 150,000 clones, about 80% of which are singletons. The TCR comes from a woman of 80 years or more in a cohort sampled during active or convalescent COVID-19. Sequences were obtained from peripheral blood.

CDR3 nucleotide sequence: TGCGCCAGCAGCCCGTACGCTACGTACACAGATACGCAGTATTTT. Translated, it gives CASSPYATYTDTQYF. This chain links TRBV5-1 with TRBJ2-3, with D unclear. V gave up 4 bases and J gave up 2 bases, with 14 bases separating them. The CDR3 runs 15 residues. The V gene's germline CDR1 is SGHRS and CDR2 YFSETQ.